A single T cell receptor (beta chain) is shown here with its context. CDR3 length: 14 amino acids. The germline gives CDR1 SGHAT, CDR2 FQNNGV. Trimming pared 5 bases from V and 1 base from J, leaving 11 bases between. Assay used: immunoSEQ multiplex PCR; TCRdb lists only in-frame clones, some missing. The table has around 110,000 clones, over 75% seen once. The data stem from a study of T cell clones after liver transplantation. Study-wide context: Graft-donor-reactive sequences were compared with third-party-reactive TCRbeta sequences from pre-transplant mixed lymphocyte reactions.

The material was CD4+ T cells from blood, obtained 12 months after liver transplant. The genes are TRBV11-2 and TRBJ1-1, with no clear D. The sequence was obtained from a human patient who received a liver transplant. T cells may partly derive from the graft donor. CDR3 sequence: CASSREARNTEAFF. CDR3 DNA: TGTGCCAGCAGCCGGGAGGCCAGGAACACTGAAGCTTTCTTT.